The 19 T cell receptor beta chains below were found in one sample sequenced in a study of T-cell reconstitution after alpha-beta-depleted transplantation in children (dated by TCRdb to about 2016). Per the publication, the treatment or condition label means: allogeneic hematopoietic cell transplantation with graft depleted of TCRalphabeta T cells and CD19 B cells. To prepare the library, PCR was applied. The data were produced on an Illumina HiSeq 2500. TCR library preparation used molecular barcoding, with unique molecular identifiers applied to normalize quantification of the TCRbeta repertoire. TCRdb reran the public reads through fastp at Q25 and MiXCR, keeping productive beta chains. Every entry covers one CDR3 protein and lists the most common genes and DNA from its rows. The sample includes 250,000 to 400,000 distinct CDR3 sequences, with 23% observed a single time. About a tenth of the sample rests with the top ten.

Material: PBMCs, mostly from graft donor cells, obtained 180 days after TCRalphabeta/CD19-depleted stem cell transplant. The source is a male patient between 10 and 17 years old who had a stem cell transplant for acute lymphoblastic leukemia, so the T cells may come from the graft donor.

CDR3 nucleotides: TGTGCCAGCAGCTTAGGTGGCTGGGGTGCCAAAAACATTCAGTACTTC. This codes for CASSLGGWGAKNIQYF. The chain couples TRBV7-9 to TRBJ2-4; D ambiguous. This CDR3 comprises 16 residues. Trimming took 1 base from V and 1 from J, leaving 11 bases between them. Germline V gene sequence: CDR1 SEHNR, CDR2 FQNEAQ (reference sequence).

V gene TRBV9 combines with J gene TRBJ2-7, with 9 bases lining up with TRBD1. The junction had 19 bases not matched to a gene; V was cut back by 4 bases and J by 5 bases. The V gene's germline CDR1 is SGDLS and CDR2 YYNGEE. This CDR3 is built from 18 residues. In nucleotides, the CDR3 is TGTGCCAGCAGCCCTCGGGTAATCGTGGGACAGGGTAATAACGAGCAGTACTTC. This gives the protein CASSPRVIVGQGNNEQYF.

The V call is TRBV4-1, the J call TRBJ2-5; D may be TRBD1 or TRBD2 (7 bases each). Germline values: CDR1 MGHRA, CDR2 YSYEKL. The CDR3 runs to 14 residues. The V end was cut by 5 bases, the J end by 5 bases, with 15 bases between. CDR3 DNA: TGCGCCAGCAGCTCCCAGGGGGGGGGGGAGACCCAGTACTTC. Its translation is CASSSQGGGETQYF.

This clonotype was picked up a small number of times. The chain has TRBV5-6 and TRBJ2-7; D not resolved. The germline V and J ends were trimmed by 4 bases and 3 bases, with 14 bases remaining between them. CDR1 and CDR2 from the germline V gene are SGHDT and YYEEEE. CDR3 length: 14 residues. The CDR3 protein is CASSPPGARYEQYF. CDR3 coding DNA: TGTGCCAGCAGCCCCCCAGGCGCCCGCTACGAGCAGTACTTC.

The chain uses TRBV9 and TRBJ2-1; 11 bases fit TRBD2. This CDR3 is built from 15 residues. V lost 2 bases to trimming and J lost 9 bases; unmatched junction nucleotides: 7. CDR1 is SGDLS, CDR2 YYNGEE, per germline. CDR3 region: CASSVLAGGNGEQFF. CDR3 coding DNA: TGTGCCAGCAGCGTGCTAGCGGGAGGCAATGGTGAGCAGTTCTTC.

This clonotype was seen only a few times. The chain recombines TRBV27 with TRBJ1-5, with D uncertain. This CDR3 comprises 13 residues. The V end was cut by 3 bases, the J end by 3 bases, with 6 bases between. CDR1 MNHEY and CDR2 SMNVEV come from the germline V gene (reference sequence). CDR3 protein: CASSLVYNQPQHF. The CDR3 bases are TGTGCCAGCAGTTTGGTCTACAATCAGCCCCAGCATTTT.

The chain links TRBV7-3 to TRBJ1-2; possibly TRBD1 for D (5 bases). V was trimmed by 0 bases and J by 4 bases, leaving 15 bases between them. Looked up from germline, CDR1 is SGHTA and CDR2 is FQGTGA. The CDR3 is 16 amino acids. The CDR3 DNA reads as TGTGCCAGCAGCTTAACTCCGGGACGTCGCCCCTATGGCTACACCTTC. It is translated as CASSLTPGRRPYGYTF.

The genes are TRBV10-3 and TRBJ2-1; 7 bases align to TRBD2. The CDR3 is made up of 16 amino acids. The V segment lost 1 base and the J segment 1 base; nucleotides outside the gene matches: 4. Germline assignment: CDR1 ENHRY and CDR2 SYGVKD. The CDR3 bases are TGTGCCATCAGTGAGTTCGGACTAGAATCCTACAATGAGCAGTTCTTC. This encodes CAISEFGLESYNEQFF.

The chain couples TRBV10-1 to TRBJ1-4; 7 bases align to TRBD1. Looked up from germline, CDR1 is WNHNN and CDR2 is SYGVQD (reference sequence). The CDR3 is made up of 15 amino acids. V was pared by 0 bases and J by 5 bases, with 3 bases of the junction left unmatched. CDR3 in DNA: TGCGCCAGCAGTGAGTCCGGGACAGCGAATGAAAAACTGTTTTTT. This translates into CASSESGTANEKLFF.

This clonotype was found a few times. V usage is TRBV2 and J usage is TRBJ2-3; no clear D gene. The germline V gene encodes CDR1 SNHLY and CDR2 FYNNEI. V was shortened by 2 bases and J by 4 bases, with 13 bases between the two germline ends. The CDR3 spans 15 residues. CDR3 sequence (DNA): TGTGCCAGCAGTGAACAGCCAGCCGATGCAGATACGCAGTATTTT. Translated: CASSEQPADADTQYF. Looking up the rest from reference TRBV2 and TRBJ2-3 gives the full variable domain: EPEVTQTPSHQVTQMGQEVILRCVPISNHLYFYWYRQILGQKVEFLVSFYNNEISEKSEIFDDQFSVERPDGSNFTLKIRSTKLEDSAMYFCASSEQPADADTQYFGPGTRLTVL.

The chain carries TRBV5-1 and TRBJ2-1, with D uncertain. The germline CDR1 and CDR2 sequences are SGHRS and YFSETQ. CDR3 length: 13 residues. Between the trimmed V and J ends, which lost 2 bases and 5 bases, there was a span of 8 bases. CDR3 sequence (DNA): TGCGCCAGCAGCTTTCCCCGGGACAATGAGCAGTTCTTC. Protein: CASSFPRDNEQFF.

The V call is TRBV7-9, the J call TRBJ2-5, with no clear D. V was cut by 6 bases and J by 2 bases, with 10 bases left in between. The length of the CDR3 is 13 residues. Germline assignment: CDR1 SEHNR and CDR2 FQNEAQ (reference sequence). In DNA form, the CDR3 reads TGTGCCAGCAGTTACCCATCGCAAGAGACCCAGTACTTC. Its protein is CASSYPSQETQYF.

This clonotype was found a few times. The chain links TRBV12-3 or TRBV12-4 to TRBJ2-7; D is undetermined. V gave up 1 base and J gave up 3 bases, with 10 bases separating them. This CDR3 comprises 14 residues. The CDR3 spells CASSLGLPHYEQYF. The DNA of the CDR3 is TGTGCCAGCAGTTTAGGGCTACCCCACTACGAGCAGTACTTC.

The V and J genes are TRBV4-1 and TRBJ2-7; D is uncertain. CDR1 is MGHRA and CDR2 is YSYEKL in the germline V gene. The germline V and J ends were trimmed by 1 base and 2 bases, with 15 bases remaining between them. The CDR3 is 16 residues long. The CDR3 loop is CASSQAPGAGAYEQYF. In DNA, the CDR3 is TGCGCCAGCAGCCAAGCCCCAGGTGCTGGGGCCTACGAGCAGTACTTC.

This clonotype has more than one count but fewer than ten. Here the CDR3 DNA reads TGTGCCAGTTTAAACAGGGCCACAGATACGCAGTATTTT. Translated, it gives CASLNRATDTQYF. The J gene is TRBJ2-3, the V gene TRBV19; a possible D gene is TRBD1 (6 bases). V gave up 8 bases and J gave up 2 bases, with 11 bases separating them. This CDR3 region has 13 residues. The V gene's germline CDR1 is LNHDA and CDR2 SQIVND (reference sequence).

The chain is built from TRBV2 and TRBJ1-1; tentative D call: TRBD1 (5 bases). This CDR3 comprises 15 residues. V was clipped by 3 bases and J by 7 bases, with 18 bases between them. CDR1 SNHLY and CDR2 FYNNEI come from the germline V gene. CDR3 in amino acids: CASSDPSRGLIEAFF. The CDR3 bases are TGTGCCAGCAGTGACCCGAGTCGGGGCCTTATTGAAGCTTTCTTT.

The V call is TRBV6-1, the J call TRBJ2-1, with 9 bases fitting TRBD1. Germline-derived CDR1 and CDR2 are MNHNS and SASEGT. Germline trimming cut 3 bases from V and 1 base from J; bases unmatched to any gene: 4. This CDR3 is built from 16 residues. The DNA for the CDR3 is TGTGCCAGCAGTGACGCCGGGACAGGGTCCTACAATGAGCAGTTCTTC. It translates to CASSDAGTGSYNEQFF.

CDR3 DNA: TGTGCCAGCAGTGTAAGAGAGACCCAGTACTTC. Translating it yields CASSVRETQYF. The chain employs TRBV2 and TRBJ2-5; D call uncertain. The CDR3 is 11 residues long. V lost 4 bases and J 4 bases, leaving 4 bases between the germline ends. Germline assignment: CDR1 SNHLY and CDR2 FYNNEI.

This clonotype was observed at least ten times. This chain connects TRBV5-1 to TRBJ2-1, with 8 bases matching TRBD2. V lost 0 bases, J lost 6 bases, and 5 bases stayed unmatched. The CDR3 spans 15 residues. In germline, CDR1 is SGHRS, CDR2 YFSETQ. The CDR3 reads CASSLVVAGINEQFF. CDR3 DNA sequence: TGCGCCAGCAGCTTGGTGGTAGCGGGAATCAATGAGCAGTTCTTC.